What follows is one TCR beta chain and its context. Its antigen is not identified. Expressed TCRB transcripts were sequenced, since all the RNA that had been isolated was reverse transcribed. The assay was immunoSEQ multiplex PCR, and TCRdb's table has in-frame clones only and misses some. The sample has some 270,000 clones; about 14% are singletons. This sample stems from a study of beta chain features in type 1 diabetes. Trimming removed 8 bases at V and 6 bases at J, with 16 bases between. CDR1 and CDR2 (germline): SEHNR, FQNEAQ (reference sequence). The CDR3 covers 13 residues. Study-wide results and limits: Naive, central memory and Treg TCRB repertoires seemed to resemble each other more closely in patients than they did in healthy donors. The cDNA sequencing approach could over-represent high-TCR-expressing cells.

Sequencing was carried out using naive CD4+ T cells from blood. This chain joins TRBV7-9 and TRBJ2-5; TRBD1 might be the D (7 bases). The TCR originated in a woman aged 40 to 49 in good health. The CDR3 nucleotides read TGTGCCAGCGGGCAGGGGGGAATGCAGACCCAGTACTTC. It yields the protein CASGQGGMQTQYF.